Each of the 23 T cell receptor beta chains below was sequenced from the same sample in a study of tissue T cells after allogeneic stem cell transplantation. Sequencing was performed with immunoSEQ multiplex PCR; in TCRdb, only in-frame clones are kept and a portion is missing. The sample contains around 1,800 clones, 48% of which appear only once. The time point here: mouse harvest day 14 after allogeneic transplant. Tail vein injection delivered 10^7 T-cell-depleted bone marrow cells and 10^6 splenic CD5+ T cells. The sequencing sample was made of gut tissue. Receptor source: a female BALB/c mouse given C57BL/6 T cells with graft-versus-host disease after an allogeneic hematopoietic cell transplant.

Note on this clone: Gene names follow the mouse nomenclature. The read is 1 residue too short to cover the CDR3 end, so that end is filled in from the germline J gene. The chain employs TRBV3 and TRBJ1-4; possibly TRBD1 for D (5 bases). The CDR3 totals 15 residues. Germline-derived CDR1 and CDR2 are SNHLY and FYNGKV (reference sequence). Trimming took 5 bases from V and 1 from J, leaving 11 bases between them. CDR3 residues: CASSLRGSSNERLFF. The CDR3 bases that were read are TGTGCCAGCAGCCTCCGGGGCAGTTCCAACGAAAGATTATTT.

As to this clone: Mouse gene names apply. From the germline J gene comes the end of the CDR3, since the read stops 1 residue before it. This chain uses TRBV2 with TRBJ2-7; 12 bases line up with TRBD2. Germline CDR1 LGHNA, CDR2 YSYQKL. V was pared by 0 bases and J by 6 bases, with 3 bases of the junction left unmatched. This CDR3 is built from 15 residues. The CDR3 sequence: CASSQEGTGGTEQYF. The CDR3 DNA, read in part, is TGTGCCAGCAGCCAAGAGGGGACTGGGGGGACTGAACAGTAC.

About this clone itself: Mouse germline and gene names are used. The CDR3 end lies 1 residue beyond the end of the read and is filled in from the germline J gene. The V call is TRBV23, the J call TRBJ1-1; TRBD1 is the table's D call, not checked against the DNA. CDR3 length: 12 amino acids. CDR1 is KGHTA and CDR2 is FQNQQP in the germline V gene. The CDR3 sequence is CSSRRQNTEVFF. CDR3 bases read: TGCTCCAGCAGACGACAGAACACAGAAGTCTTC.

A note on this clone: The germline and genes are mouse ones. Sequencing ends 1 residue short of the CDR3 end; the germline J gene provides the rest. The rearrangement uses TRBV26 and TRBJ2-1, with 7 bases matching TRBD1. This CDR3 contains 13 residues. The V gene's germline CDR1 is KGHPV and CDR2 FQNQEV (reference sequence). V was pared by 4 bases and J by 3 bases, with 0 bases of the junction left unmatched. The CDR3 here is CASSRDSYAEQFF. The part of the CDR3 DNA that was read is TGTGCCAGCAGTCGGGACAGCTATGCTGAGCAGTTC.

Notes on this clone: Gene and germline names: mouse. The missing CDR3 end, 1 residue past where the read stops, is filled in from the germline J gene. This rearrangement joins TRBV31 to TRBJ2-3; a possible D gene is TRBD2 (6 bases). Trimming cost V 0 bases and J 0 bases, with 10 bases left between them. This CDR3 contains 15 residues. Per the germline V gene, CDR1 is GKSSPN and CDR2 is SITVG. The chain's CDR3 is CAWSLWGSSAETLYF. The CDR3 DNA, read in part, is TGTGCCTGGAGTCTATGGGGGAGTAGTGCAGAAACGCTGTAT.

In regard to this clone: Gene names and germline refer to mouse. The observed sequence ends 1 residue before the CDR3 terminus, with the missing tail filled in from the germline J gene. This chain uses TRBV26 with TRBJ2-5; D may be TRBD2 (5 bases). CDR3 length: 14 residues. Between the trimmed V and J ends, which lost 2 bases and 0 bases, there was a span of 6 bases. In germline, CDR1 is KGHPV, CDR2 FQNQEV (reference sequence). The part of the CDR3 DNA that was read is TGTGCCAGCAGTCTGGGACTTAACCAAGACACCCAGTAC. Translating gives CASSLGLNQDTQY. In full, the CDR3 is CASSLGLNQDTQYF.

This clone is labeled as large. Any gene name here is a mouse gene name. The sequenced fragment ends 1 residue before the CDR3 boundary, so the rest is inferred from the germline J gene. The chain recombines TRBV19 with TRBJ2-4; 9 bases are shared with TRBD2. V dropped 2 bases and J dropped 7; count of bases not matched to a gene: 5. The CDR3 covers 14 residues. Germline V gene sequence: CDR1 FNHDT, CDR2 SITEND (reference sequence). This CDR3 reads CASSISWGGDTLYF. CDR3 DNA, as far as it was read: TGTGCCAGCAGTATCAGCTGGGGGGGTGACACCTTGTAC.

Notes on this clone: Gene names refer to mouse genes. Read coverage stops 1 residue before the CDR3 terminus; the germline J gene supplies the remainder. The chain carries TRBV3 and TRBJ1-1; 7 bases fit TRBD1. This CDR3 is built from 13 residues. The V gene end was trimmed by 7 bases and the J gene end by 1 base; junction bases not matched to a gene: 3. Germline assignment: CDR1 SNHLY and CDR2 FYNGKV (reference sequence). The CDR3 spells CASTGTENTEVFF. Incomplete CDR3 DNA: TGTGCCAGCACCGGGACAGAAAACACAGAAGTCTTC.

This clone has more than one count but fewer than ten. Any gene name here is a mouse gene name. The CDR3 loop is CASSLGWDQDTQYF. Partial CDR3 DNA: TGTGCCAGCTCTCTCGGGTGGGACCAAGACACCCAGTAC. V usage is TRBV12-2 and J usage is TRBJ2-5, with D uncertain. The read is 1 residue too short to cover the CDR3 end, so that end is filled in from the germline J gene. This CDR3 is 14 amino acids long. Trimming left V 0 bases short and J 1 base short, with 7 bases between. From germline, CDR1 is SGHLS and CDR2 HYDKME.

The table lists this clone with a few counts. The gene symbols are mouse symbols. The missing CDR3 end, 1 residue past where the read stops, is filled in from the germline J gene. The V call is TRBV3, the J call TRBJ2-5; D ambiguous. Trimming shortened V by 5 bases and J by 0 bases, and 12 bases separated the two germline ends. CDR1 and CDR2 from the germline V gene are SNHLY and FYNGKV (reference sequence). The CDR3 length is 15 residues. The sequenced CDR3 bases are TGTGCCAGCAGCCCCAGGCAGCTTAACCAAGACACCCAGTAC. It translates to CASSPRQLNQDTQY. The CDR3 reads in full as CASSPRQLNQDTQYF.

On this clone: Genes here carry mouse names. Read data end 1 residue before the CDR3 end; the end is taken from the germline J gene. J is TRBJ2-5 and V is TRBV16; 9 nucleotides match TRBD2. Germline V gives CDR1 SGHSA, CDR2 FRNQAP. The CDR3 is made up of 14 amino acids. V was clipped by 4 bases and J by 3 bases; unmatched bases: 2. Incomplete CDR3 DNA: TGTGCAAGCAGCTCGGGGACTGGGCAAGACACCCAGTAC. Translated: CASSSGTGQDTQY. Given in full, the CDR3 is CASSSGTGQDTQYF.

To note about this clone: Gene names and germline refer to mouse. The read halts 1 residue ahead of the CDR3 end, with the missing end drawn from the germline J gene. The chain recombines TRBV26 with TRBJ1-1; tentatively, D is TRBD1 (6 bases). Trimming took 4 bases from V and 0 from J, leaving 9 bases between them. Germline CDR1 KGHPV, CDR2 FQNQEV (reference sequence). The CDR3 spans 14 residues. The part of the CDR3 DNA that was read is TGTGCCAGCAGTCGGGCAGGGGCAAACACAGAAGTCTTC. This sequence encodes CASSRAGANTEVF. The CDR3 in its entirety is CASSRAGANTEVFF.

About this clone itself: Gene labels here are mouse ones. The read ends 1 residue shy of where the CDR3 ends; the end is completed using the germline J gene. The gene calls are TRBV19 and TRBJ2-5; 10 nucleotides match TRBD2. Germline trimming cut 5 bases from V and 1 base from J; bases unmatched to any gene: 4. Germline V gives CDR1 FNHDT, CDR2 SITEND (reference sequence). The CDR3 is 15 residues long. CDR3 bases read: TGTGCCAGCAGGCAGACTGGGGGGCACCAAGACACCCAGTAC. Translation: CASRQTGGHQDTQY. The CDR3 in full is CASRQTGGHQDTQYF.

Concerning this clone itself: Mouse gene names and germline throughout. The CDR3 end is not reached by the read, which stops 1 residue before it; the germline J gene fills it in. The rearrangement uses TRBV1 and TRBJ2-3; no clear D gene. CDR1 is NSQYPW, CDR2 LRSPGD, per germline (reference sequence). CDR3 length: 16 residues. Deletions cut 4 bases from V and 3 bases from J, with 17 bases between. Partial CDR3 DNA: TGCACCTGCAGTGTTTTTCAGGTGGCGAGGGCAGAAACGCTGTAT. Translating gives CTCSVFQVARAETLY. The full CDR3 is CTCSVFQVARAETLYF. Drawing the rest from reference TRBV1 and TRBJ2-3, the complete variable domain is VTLLEQNPRWRLVPRGQAVNLRCILKNSQYPWMSWYQQDLQKQLQWLFTLRSPGDKEVKSLPGADYLATRVTDTELRLQVANMSQGRTLYCTCSVFQVARAETLYFGSGTRLTVL.

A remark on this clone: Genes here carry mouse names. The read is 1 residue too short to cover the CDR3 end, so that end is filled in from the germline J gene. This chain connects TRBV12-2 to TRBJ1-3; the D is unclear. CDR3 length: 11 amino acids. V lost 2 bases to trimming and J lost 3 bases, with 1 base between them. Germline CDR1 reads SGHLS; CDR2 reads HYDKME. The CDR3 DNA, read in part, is TGTGCCAGCTCTCATGGAAATACGCTCTAT. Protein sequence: CASSHGNTLY. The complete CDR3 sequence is CASSHGNTLYF.

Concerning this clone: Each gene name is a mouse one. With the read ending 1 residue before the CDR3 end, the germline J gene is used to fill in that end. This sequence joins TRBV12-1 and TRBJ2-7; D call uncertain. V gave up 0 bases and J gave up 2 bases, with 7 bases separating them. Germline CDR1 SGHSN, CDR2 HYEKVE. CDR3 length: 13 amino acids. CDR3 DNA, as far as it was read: TGTGCCAGCTCTCTCAGTTCCCCCTATGAACAGTAC. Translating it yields CASSLSSPYEQY. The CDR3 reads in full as CASSLSSPYEQYF. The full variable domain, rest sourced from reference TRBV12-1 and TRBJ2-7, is DSGVVQSPRHIIKEKGGRSVLTCIPISGHSNVVWYQQTLGKELKFLIQHYEKVERDKGFLPSRFSVQQFDDYHSEMNMSALELEDSAMYFCASSLSSPYEQYFGPGTRLTVL.

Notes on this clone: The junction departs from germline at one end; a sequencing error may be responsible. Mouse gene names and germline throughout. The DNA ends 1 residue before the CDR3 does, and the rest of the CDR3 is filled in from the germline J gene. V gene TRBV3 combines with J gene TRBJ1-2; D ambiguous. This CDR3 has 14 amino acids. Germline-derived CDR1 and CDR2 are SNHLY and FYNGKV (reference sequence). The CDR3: CARSLGSPNSDYTF. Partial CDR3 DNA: TGTGCCCGCAGTTTAGGCAGCCCAAACTCCGACTACACC.

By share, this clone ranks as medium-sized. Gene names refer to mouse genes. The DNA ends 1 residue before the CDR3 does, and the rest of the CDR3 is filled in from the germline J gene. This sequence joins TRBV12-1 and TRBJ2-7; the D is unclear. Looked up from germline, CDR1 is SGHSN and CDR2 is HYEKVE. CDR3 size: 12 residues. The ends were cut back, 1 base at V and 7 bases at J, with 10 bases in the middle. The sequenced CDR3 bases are TGTGCCAGCTCTCTAGACACCCGAGAACAGTAC. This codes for CASSLDTREQY. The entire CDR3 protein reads CASSLDTREQYF.

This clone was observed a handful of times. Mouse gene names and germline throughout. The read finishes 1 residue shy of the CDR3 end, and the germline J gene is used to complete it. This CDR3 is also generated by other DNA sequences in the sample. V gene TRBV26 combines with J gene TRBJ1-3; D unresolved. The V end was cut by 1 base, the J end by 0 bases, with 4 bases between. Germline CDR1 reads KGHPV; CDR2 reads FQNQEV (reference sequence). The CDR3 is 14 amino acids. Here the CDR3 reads CASSLLDSGNTLYF. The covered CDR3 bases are TGTGCCAGCAGTCTGTTAGATTCTGGAAATACGCTCTAT.

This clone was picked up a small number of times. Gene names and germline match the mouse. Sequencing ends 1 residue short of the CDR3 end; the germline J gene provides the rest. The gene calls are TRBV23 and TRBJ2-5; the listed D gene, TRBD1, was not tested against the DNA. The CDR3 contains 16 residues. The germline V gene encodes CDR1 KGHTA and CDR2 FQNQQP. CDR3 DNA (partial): TGCTCCAGCAGTCAAGGACAGGGGGGGAACCAAGACACCCAGTAC. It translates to CSSSQGQGGNQDTQY. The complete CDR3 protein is CSSSQGQGGNQDTQYF.

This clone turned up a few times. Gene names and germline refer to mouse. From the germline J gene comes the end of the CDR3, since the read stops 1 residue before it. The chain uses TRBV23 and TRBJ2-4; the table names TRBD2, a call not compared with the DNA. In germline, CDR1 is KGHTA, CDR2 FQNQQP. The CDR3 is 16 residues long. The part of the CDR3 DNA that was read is TGCTCCAGCAGCCTTGACTGGGGGAGTAGTCAAAACACCTTGTAC. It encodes CSSSLDWGSSQNTLY. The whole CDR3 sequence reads CSSSLDWGSSQNTLYF.

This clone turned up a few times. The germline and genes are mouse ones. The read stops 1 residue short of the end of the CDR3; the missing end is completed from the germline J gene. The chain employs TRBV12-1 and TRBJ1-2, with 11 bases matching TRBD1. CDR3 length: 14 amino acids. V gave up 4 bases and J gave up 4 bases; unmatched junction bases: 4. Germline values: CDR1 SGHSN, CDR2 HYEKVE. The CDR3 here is CASSRTGGGSDYTF. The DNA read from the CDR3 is TGTGCCAGCTCACGGACAGGGGGCGGCTCCGACTACACC.

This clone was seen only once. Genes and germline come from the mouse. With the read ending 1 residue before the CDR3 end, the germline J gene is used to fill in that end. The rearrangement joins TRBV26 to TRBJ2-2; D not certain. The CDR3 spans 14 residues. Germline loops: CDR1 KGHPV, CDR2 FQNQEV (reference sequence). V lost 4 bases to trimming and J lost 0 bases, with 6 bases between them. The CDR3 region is CASSPGTNTGQLYF. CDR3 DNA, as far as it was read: TGTGCCAGCAGTCCTGGAACAAACACCGGGCAGCTCTAC.